This T cell receptor (beta chain) was sequenced in a study of metastatic and nonmetastatic thyroid tumors. About the study: For malignant and benign thyroid patients, tumor or nodule tissue and blood were the sources whose repertoires were compared.

All patients were untreated before thyroid surgery. Germline CDR1 is LGHNA and CDR2 is YSLEER. V lost 0 bases and J lost 6; bases outside the gene matches: 10. The length of the CDR3 is 16 residues. Study-wide results and caveats: A significant increase in TCR beta diversity was reportedly seen in malignant thyroid tumors relative to benign nodules, in blood and tumor.

This clone was seen repeatedly, ten times or more. The antigen is undetermined. Under the authors' procedure: For papillary thyroid cancer, a distant-metastasis classifier was constructed from CDR3 differences observed across clinicopathological groups. TCRdb reprocessed the PCR reads via MiXCR. TCRdb, rather than the study authors, made the V and J calls. The data contain roughly 30,000 clones, approximately 17% of them singletons. Input material: blood. This clonotype was sampled from a female donor with papillary thyroid cancer or a benign thyroid nodule (not recorded which). Some clones in this sample may be carry-over from other donors' samples. The V and J genes are TRBV4-3 and TRBJ2-7; 8 nucleotides line up with TRBD2. The CDR3 sequence is CASSQEYAREAREQYF. The CDR3 DNA reads as TGCGCCAGCAGCCAAGAATACGCGCGGGAGGCTCGCGAGCAGTACTTC.